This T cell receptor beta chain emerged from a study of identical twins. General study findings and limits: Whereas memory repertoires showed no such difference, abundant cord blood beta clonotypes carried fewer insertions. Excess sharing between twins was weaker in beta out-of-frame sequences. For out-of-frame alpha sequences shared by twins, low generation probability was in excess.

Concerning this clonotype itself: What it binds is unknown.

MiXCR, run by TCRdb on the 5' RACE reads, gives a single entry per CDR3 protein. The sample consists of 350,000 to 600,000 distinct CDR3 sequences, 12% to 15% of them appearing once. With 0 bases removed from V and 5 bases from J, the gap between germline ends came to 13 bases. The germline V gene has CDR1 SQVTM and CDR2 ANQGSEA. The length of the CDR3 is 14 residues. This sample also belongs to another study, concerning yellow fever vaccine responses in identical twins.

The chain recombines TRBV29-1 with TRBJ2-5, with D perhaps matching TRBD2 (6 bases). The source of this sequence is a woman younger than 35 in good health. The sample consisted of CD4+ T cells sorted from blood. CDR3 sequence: CSVEDHSGPETQYF. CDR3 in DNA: TGCAGCGTTGAAGATCACAGCGGGCCGGAGACCCAGTACTTC.